These 26 T cell receptor beta chains were all obtained from the same sample, sequenced in a study of blood T cell repertoires in COVID-19. Generated by immunoSEQ multiplex PCR, the TCRdb table keeps only in-frame clones and is missing some. In the table there are 250,000 to 300,000 clones, around 86% of which are singletons. Sequencing was performed on peripheral blood. The origin of the receptors is a woman aged 55-70 years with active or convalescent COVID-19.

The chain is built from TRBV7-2 and TRBJ2-5; 7 bases are shared with TRBD2. CDR3 size: 15 residues. J gave up 2 bases and V 1 base, and 4 bases lay outside the gene matches. Germline assignment: CDR1 SGHTA and CDR2 FQGNSA. The CDR3 loop is CASSLDSRGQETQYF. CDR3 nucleotide sequence: TGTGCCAGCAGCTTAGATTCGCGGGGGCAAGAGACCCAGTACTTC. Using reference TRBV7-2 and TRBJ2-5 for the parts outside the CDR3, the full variable domain is GAGVSQSPSNKVTEKGKDVELRCDPISGHTALYWYRQSLGQGLEFLIYFQGNSAPDKSGLPSDRFSAERTGGSVSTLTIQRTQQEDSAVYLCASSLDSRGQETQYFGPGTRLLVL.

The genes are TRBV7-9 and TRBJ1-5, with D uncertain. Germline CDR1 SEHNR, CDR2 FQNEAQ (reference sequence). Between the trimmed V and J ends, which lost 4 bases and 2 bases, there was a span of 12 bases. The CDR3 is 15 residues long. CDR3 region: CASSSSRFGNQPQHF. The CDR3 nucleotides read TGTGCCAGCAGCTCGTCCAGGTTCGGCAATCAGCCCCAGCATTTT.

This chain uses TRBV9 with TRBJ1-6; unclear D gene. CDR3 length: 14 residues. V lost 0 bases and J lost 7, with 8 bases in between. Per the germline V gene, CDR1 is SGDLS and CDR2 is YYNGEE. The CDR3 here is CASSVAGGNSPLHF. The CDR3 coding sequence is TGTGCCAGCAGCGTAGCCGGCGGGAATTCACCCCTCCACTTT. The full variable domain, rest sourced from reference TRBV9 and TRBJ1-6, is DSGVTQTPKHLITATGQRVTLRCSPRSGDLSVYWYQQSLDQGLQFLIQYYNGEERAKGNILERFSAQQFPDLHSELNLSSLELGDSALYFCASSVAGGNSPLHFGNGTRLTVT.

The rearrangement links TRBV7-3 to TRBJ2-3; D ambiguous. The CDR3 totals 15 residues. Germline CDR1 and CDR2: SGHTA and FQGTGA. The V end lost 1 base, the J end lost 5 bases, and 13 bases lay between the germline ends. CDR3 nucleotides: TGTGCCAGCAGCTTAATTCGCCAGAAAAAAGATACGCAGTATTTT. Translated: CASSLIRQKKDTQYF.

This chain's CDR3 is CASRFGSGQGLGGIYEQYF. DNA for the CDR3: TGTGCCAGCAGATTCGGCTCGGGACAGGGCCTAGGAGGAATCTACGAGCAGTACTTC. The rearrangement uses TRBV2 and TRBJ2-7; 9 bases are a match to TRBD1. The germline V gene encodes CDR1 SNHLY and CDR2 FYNNEI. Losses at the gene ends were 6 bases for V and 3 bases for J; bases not matched to a gene: 21. This CDR3 spans 19 amino acids.

The chain carries TRBV7-9 and TRBJ1-2; D might be TRBD1 (6 bases). The CDR3 is 15 residues long. Between the trimmed V and J ends, which lost 3 bases and 5 bases, there was a span of 16 bases. The germline V gene has CDR1 SEHNR and CDR2 FQNEAQ (reference sequence). CDR3 amino acids: CASSFEAGARYGYTF. The CDR3 region has the DNA TGTGCCAGCAGCTTTGAGGCAGGGGCCCGATATGGCTACACCTTC.

The rearrangement links TRBV9 to TRBJ2-7; D is possibly TRBD2 (7 bases). Looked up from germline, CDR1 is SGDLS and CDR2 is YYNGEE. The V and J ends lost 6 bases and 3 bases respectively, with 13 bases between them. The CDR3 length is 13 residues. This CDR3 reads CASTRGAGYEQYF. The CDR3 coding sequence is TGTGCCAGCACCCGGGGGGCCGGCTACGAGCAGTACTTC.

This clone was observed a few times. This rearrangement joins TRBV27 to TRBJ1-1, with D maybe TRBD1 (6 bases). The V gene's germline CDR1 is MNHEY and CDR2 SMNVEV (reference sequence). This CDR3 contains 17 residues. V dropped 5 bases and J dropped 0 bases, with 19 bases sitting between them. The CDR3 region is CASSPGDTQLLNTEAFF. In DNA form, the CDR3 reads TGTGCCAGCAGTCCAGGGGACACACAGCTCCTGAACACTGAAGCTTTCTTT.

This sequence joins TRBV6-1 and TRBJ2-3, with 8 positions matching TRBD2. Losses at the gene ends were 0 bases for V and 3 bases for J; bases not matched to a gene: 5. From germline, CDR1 is MNHNS and CDR2 SASEGT. The CDR3 loop spans 16 amino acids. The CDR3 spells CASSEAGGGSTDTQYF. Here the CDR3 DNA reads TGTGCCAGCAGTGAAGCCGGGGGGGGTTCAACAGATACGCAGTATTTT.

CDR3 DNA sequence: TGTGCCAGCAGCCATTCGACAGATTCGGTGGAAGAGACCCAGTACTTC. Protein product: CASSHSTDSVEETQYF. The V gene is TRBV4-2, the J gene TRBJ2-5, with a possible D match to TRBD1 (5 bases). Germline loops: CDR1 LGHNA, CDR2 YNFKEQ. V lost 3 bases and J 3 bases, leaving 17 bases between the germline ends. CDR3 length: 16 residues.

The chain joins TRBV5-5 to TRBJ2-2, with 9 bases matching TRBD1. This CDR3 has 17 residues. The junction had 7 bases not matched to a gene; V was cut back by 1 base and J by 3 bases. Looked up from germline, CDR1 is SGHKS and CDR2 is YYEKEE (reference sequence). CDR3 DNA: TGTGCCAGCAGCTTGAATCTACAGGGGGCACACACCGGGGAGCTGTTTTTT. Translating it yields CASSLNLQGAHTGELFF.

The chain is built from TRBV3-1 (or the pseudogene TRBV3-2) and TRBJ2-1, with no clear D. Germline CDR1 LGHDT, CDR2 YNNKEL (reference sequence). V was clipped by 4 bases and J by 0 bases, with 13 bases between them. This CDR3 comprises 16 residues. CDR3 sequence (DNA): TGTGCCAGCAGCCCCCACTACTACCGCTCCTACAATGAGCAGTTCTTC. This codes for CASSPHYYRSYNEQFF.

The chain recombines TRBV5-1 with TRBJ2-1; 8 bases map to TRBD2. Unmatched junction bases numbered 12, after V lost 4 bases and J lost 6 bases. CDR3 length: 16 amino acids. Germline CDR1 and CDR2: SGHRS and YFSETQ. The CDR3 region has the DNA TGCGCCAGCAGCCCTCCGCGGGGGGCATCTCTCAATGAGCAGTTCTTC. It codes for CASSPPRGASLNEQFF.

The chain links TRBV19 to TRBJ2-7, with D tentatively TRBD2 (6 bases). The germline V gene encodes CDR1 LNHDA and CDR2 SQIVND (reference sequence). The V end was cut by 4 bases, the J end by 3 bases, with 16 bases between. The CDR3 has 15 residues. CDR3 coding DNA: TGTGCCAGTAGTACCCCGGGAGAGCAACTCTACGAGCAGTACTTC. It specifies CASSTPGEQLYEQYF. Complete variable domain (other parts from reference TRBV19 and TRBJ2-7): DGGITQSPKYLFRKEGQNVTLSCEQNLNHDAMYWYRQDPGQGLRLIYYSQIVNDFQKGDIAEGYSVSREKKESFPLTVTSAQKNPTAFYLCASSTPGEQLYEQYFGPGTRLTVT.

The gene calls are TRBV18 and TRBJ2-3; perhaps TRBD1 as D (5 bases). Trimming removed 1 base at V and 0 bases at J, with 8 bases between. The length of the CDR3 is 15 residues. The germline V gene has CDR1 KGHSH and CDR2 LQKENI. CDR3 DNA sequence: TGTGCCAGCTCACCACTCCAGGGTAGCACAGATACGCAGTATTTT. Translation gives CASSPLQGSTDTQYF.

V is TRBV2 and J is TRBJ1-1, with 7 bases aligning to TRBD1. Losses at the gene ends were 3 bases for V and 2 bases for J; bases not matched to a gene: 12. This CDR3 comprises 17 residues. Germline CDR1 reads SNHLY; CDR2 reads FYNNEI. CDR3 sequence: CASSDAPTGALNTEAFF. The CDR3, as DNA: TGTGCCAGCAGTGACGCTCCCACAGGGGCCCTTAACACTGAAGCTTTCTTT. Complete variable domain (other parts from reference TRBV2 and TRBJ1-1): EPEVTQTPSHQVTQMGQEVILRCVPISNHLYFYWYRQILGQKVEFLVSFYNNEISEKSEIFDDQFSVERPDGSNFTLKIRSTKLEDSAMYFCASSDAPTGALNTEAFFGQGTRLTVV.

The chain joins TRBV9 to TRBJ2-1, with a possible D match to TRBD1 (6 bases). V dropped 2 bases and J dropped 0 bases, with 18 bases sitting between them. The V gene's germline CDR1 is SGDLS and CDR2 YYNGEE. The CDR3 spans 18 residues. The CDR3 region is CASSVTTRRGISYNEQFF. The DNA for the CDR3 is TGTGCCAGCAGCGTCACCACCCGAAGGGGGATCTCCTACAATGAGCAGTTCTTC.

The chain couples TRBV9 to TRBJ1-4, with a possible D match to TRBD1 (5 bases). V lost 3 bases and J lost 4, with 10 bases in between. CDR1 and CDR2 from the germline V gene are SGDLS and YYNGEE. There are 14 residues in the CDR3. CDR3 sequence: CASSEGQGNEKLFF. The CDR3 coding sequence is TGTGCCAGCAGCGAGGGGCAGGGTAATGAAAAACTGTTTTTT.

The chain employs TRBV7-9 and TRBJ1-6, with 9 positions matching TRBD1. The V and J ends lost 0 bases and 8 bases, in that order; junction bases with no gene match: 14. This CDR3 has 19 amino acids. Per germline, CDR1 SEHNR and CDR2 FQNEAQ (reference sequence). CDR3 protein: CASSLARGQGGIDYSPLHF. The CDR3 region has the DNA TGTGCCAGCAGCTTAGCGCGGGGACAGGGAGGGATAGACTATTCACCCCTCCACTTT.

The chain combines TRBV6-6 with TRBJ2-1; 7 bases are shared with TRBD2. Germline CDR1 reads MNHNY; CDR2 reads SVGAGI (reference sequence). The CDR3 runs to 19 residues. V trimming: 6 bases; J trimming: 4 bases; junction bases outside the gene matches: 21. The CDR3 is CASSSVAGLVAGVYNEQFF. In nucleotides, the CDR3 is TGTGCCAGCAGCTCGGTAGCGGGTTTGGTGGCGGGGGTGTACAATGAGCAGTTCTTC.

The chain's CDR3 is CASSSTTGAYEQYF. CDR3 DNA: TGTGCCAGCAGCTCGACGACAGGGGCCTACGAGCAGTACTTC. This chain links TRBV7-2 with TRBJ2-7; 8 bases are shared with TRBD1. The V gene end was trimmed by 4 bases and the J gene end by 2 bases; junction bases not matched to a gene: 4. The germline V gene has CDR1 SGHTA and CDR2 FQGNSA. There are 14 residues in the CDR3.

This chain joins TRBV6-2 or TRBV6-3 and TRBJ2-3; 11 nucleotides line up with TRBD2. The CDR3 is 16 residues long. J was trimmed by 5 bases and V by 5 bases; bases with no gene match: 9. Germline V gene sequence: CDR1 MNHEY, CDR2 SVGEGT. CDR3 nucleotide sequence: TGTGCCAGCAGTGCCTCTAGCGGGGGGATAAGAGATACGCAGTATTTT. Translation gives CASSASSGGIRDTQYF.

The chain couples TRBV12-3 or TRBV12-4 to TRBJ1-6; D call uncertain. The CDR3 consists of 12 residues. Trimming shortened V by 3 bases and J by 10 bases, and 7 bases separated the two germline ends. The CDR3 bases are TGTGCCAGCAGTTTTAATCTCTCACCCCTCCACTTT. Its protein product is CASSFNLSPLHF.

This clone has only one observation. The chain's CDR3 is CASSPRVQNSPLHF. Here the CDR3 DNA reads TGTGCCAGCTCACCTCGGGTTCAGAATTCACCCCTCCACTTT. The rearrangement joins TRBV18 to TRBJ1-6; no clear D gene. CDR3 length: 14 residues. The germline CDR1 and CDR2 sequences are KGHSH and LQKENI. The V end lost 3 bases, the J end lost 7 bases, and 10 bases lay between the germline ends.

The rearrangement links TRBV4-1 to TRBJ2-1; TRBD2 agrees at 7 bases. The length of the CDR3 is 17 residues. Per the germline V gene, CDR1 is MGHRA and CDR2 is YSYEKL. The ends lost 5 bases at V and 10 bases at J; junction bases unmatched: 20. Here the CDR3 reads CASSASTFGGGYSEQFF. CDR3 coding DNA: TGCGCCAGCAGCGCTTCAACGTTTGGCGGGGGTTATAGCGAGCAGTTCTTC.

This chain connects TRBV7-2 to TRBJ2-3; 8 bases are shared with TRBD2. This CDR3 region has 16 residues. Per the germline V gene, CDR1 is SGHTA and CDR2 is FQGNSA. Unmatched junction bases numbered 8, after V lost 1 base and J lost 5 bases. For the CDR3, the DNA is TGTGCCAGCAGCTTAGGCGGGACTAGAAGAGGAGATACGCAGTATTTT. Encoded protein: CASSLGGTRRGDTQYF.